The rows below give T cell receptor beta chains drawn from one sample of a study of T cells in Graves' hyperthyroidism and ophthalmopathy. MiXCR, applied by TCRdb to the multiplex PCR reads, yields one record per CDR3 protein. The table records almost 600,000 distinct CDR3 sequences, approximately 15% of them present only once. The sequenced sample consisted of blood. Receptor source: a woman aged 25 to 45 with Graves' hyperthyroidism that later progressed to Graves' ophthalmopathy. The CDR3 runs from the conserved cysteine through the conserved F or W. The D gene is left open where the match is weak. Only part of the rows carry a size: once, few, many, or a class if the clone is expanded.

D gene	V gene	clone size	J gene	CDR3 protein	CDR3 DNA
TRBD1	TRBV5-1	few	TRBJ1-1	CASSPEPTGDGTEAFF	TGCGCCAGCAGCCCCGAGCCGACAGGGGATGGGACTGAAGCTTTCTTT
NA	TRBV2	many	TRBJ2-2	CASIGMYRAKNTGELFF	TGTGCCAGCATTGGGATGTACCGGGCTAAGAACACCGGGGAGCTGTTTTTT
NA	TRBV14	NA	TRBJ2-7	CASSTRQLWTVQGLHEQYF	TGTGCCAGCAGCACTCGACAGCTTTGGACTGTTCAAGGTCTTCACGAGCAGTACTTC
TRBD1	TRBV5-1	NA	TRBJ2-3	CASSLWTGGKDTQYF	TGCGCCAGCAGCTTGTGGACAGGGGGCAAAGATACGCAGTATTTT
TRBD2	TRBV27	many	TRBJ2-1	CASSPIRTSGSYNEQFF	TGTGCCAGCAGTCCCATTCGGACTAGCGGCTCCTACAATGAGCAGTTCTTC
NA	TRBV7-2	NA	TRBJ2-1	CASSPRGPTGGHEQFF	TGTGCCAGCAGCCCTAGAGGGCCTACTGGGGGTCATGAGCAGTTCTTC
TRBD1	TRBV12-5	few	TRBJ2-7	CASGLVVTGGDRLTEQYF	TGTGCTAGTGGTTTGGTAGTTACAGGGGGTGATCGGCTTACGGAGCAGTACTTC
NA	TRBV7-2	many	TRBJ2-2	CASSLARDTGELFF	TGTGCCAGCAGCTTAGCGCGGGACACCGGGGAGCTGTTTTTT
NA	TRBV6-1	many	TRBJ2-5	CATARGWETQYF	TGTGCCACTGCTCGTGGGTGGGAGACCCAGTACTTC
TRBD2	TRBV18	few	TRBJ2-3	CASSPPTGTSNGDTQYF	TGTGCCAGCTCACCACCTACCGGGACTAGCAATGGGGATACGCAGTATTTT
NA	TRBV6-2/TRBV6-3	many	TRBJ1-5	CASSYRQGGGPQHF	TGTGCCAGCAGTTACCGCCAGGGAGGAGGGCCCCAGCATTTT
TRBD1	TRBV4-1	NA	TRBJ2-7	CASSQEGQGIQEQYF	TGCGCCAGCAGCCAAGAGGGACAGGGGATACAGGAGCAGTACTTC
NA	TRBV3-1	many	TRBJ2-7	CASSQDSVYEQYF	TGTGCCAGCAGCCAAGACTCGGTTTACGAGCAGTACTTC
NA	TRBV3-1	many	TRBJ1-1	CASTGQNTEAFF	TGTGCCAGCACCGGACAGAACACTGAAGCTTTCTTT
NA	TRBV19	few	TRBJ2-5	CASRITASRDETQYF	TGTGCCAGTAGAATAACGGCATCGAGGGACGAGACCCAGTACTTC
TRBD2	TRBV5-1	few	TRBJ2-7	CASSALSYMSGRVHEQYF	TGCGCCAGCAGCGCCTTGAGTTATATGAGCGGGAGGGTGCACGAGCAGTACTTC
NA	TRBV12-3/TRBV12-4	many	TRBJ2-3	CASNPFTGTDTQYF	TGTGCCAGCAATCCTTTCACTGGCACAGATACGCAGTATTTT
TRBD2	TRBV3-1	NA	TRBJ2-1	CASSPPGGTSGSGPNEQFF	TGTGCCAGCAGCCCACCAGGGGGGACTAGCGGGAGCGGTCCCAATGAGCAGTTCTTC
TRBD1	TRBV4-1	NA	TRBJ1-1	CASSQVQGANTEAFF	TGCGCCAGCAGCCAAGTACAGGGGGCGAACACTGAAGCTTTCTTT
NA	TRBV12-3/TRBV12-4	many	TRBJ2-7	CASSLKGGVDSHEQYF	TGTGCCAGCAGTTTAAAGGGCGGGGTTGACAGCCACGAGCAGTACTTC
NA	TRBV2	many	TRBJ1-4	CASSPLGGVNEKLFF	TGTGCCAGCAGCCCCCTGGGTGGTGTTAATGAAAAACTGTTTTTT
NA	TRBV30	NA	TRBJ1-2	CAWSRQTTNYGYTF	TGTGCCTGGAGCAGACAGACGACTAACTATGGCTACACCTTC
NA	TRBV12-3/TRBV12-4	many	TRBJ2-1	CASSPGASSYNEQFF	TGTGCCAGCAGCCCTGGCGCGAGCTCCTACAATGAGCAGTTCTTC
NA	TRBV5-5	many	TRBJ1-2	CASSLAPSTTNYGYTF	TGTGCCAGCAGCTTGGCCCCGAGTACCACTAACTATGGCTACACCTTC
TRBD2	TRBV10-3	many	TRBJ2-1	CAISGPTSGRHNEQFF	TGTGCCATCAGTGGCCCGACTAGCGGGAGACACAATGAGCAGTTCTTC
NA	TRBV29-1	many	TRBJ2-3	CSVDSRGTDTQYF	TGCAGCGTTGATTCGAGGGGAACAGATACGCAGTATTTT
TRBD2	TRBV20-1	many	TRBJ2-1	CSARGVSGRDEQFF	TGCAGTGCTAGAGGTGTTAGCGGGAGGGATGAGCAGTTCTTC
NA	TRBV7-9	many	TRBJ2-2	CASSSVSGNTGELFF	TGTGCCAGCAGCTCCGTTAGCGGGAACACCGGGGAGCTGTTTTTT
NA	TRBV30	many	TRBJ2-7	CAWSGQLGAASEQYF	TGTGCCTGGAGTGGCCAGCTAGGGGCCGCGAGTGAGCAGTACTTC
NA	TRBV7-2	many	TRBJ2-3	CASSMMGYDTQYF	TGTGCCAGCAGTATGATGGGGTACGATACGCAGTATTTT
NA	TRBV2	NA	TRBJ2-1	CASGWNIYNEQFF	TGTGCCAGCGGGTGGAATATCTACAATGAGCAGTTCTTC
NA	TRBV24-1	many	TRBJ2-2	CATSARTPNTGELFF	TGTGCCACCAGTGCCCGAACACCAAACACCGGGGAGCTGTTTTTT
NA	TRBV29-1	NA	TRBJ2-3	CSVGENSADTQYF	TGCAGCGTGGGGGAGAATTCTGCAGATACGCAGTATTTT
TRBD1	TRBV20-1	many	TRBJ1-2	CSAMDRVWYGYTF	TGCAGTGCTATGGACAGGGTCTGGTATGGCTACACCTTC
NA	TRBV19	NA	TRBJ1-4	CASSMSATNEKLFF	TGTGCCAGTAGTATGTCTGCAACTAATGAAAAACTGTTTTTT
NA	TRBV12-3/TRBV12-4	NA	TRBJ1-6	CASSFTMGGLYFSPPHF	TGTGCCAGCAGTTTTACGATGGGGGGGCTCTATTTTTCACCCCCCCACTTT
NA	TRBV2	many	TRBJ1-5	CASGGGSNQPQHF	TGTGCCAGCGGGGGAGGGAGCAATCAGCCCCAGCATTTT
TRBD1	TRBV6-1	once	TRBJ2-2	CASSEAWTGGAGGELFF	TGTGCCAGCAGTGAAGCCTGGACAGGGGGCGCGGGCGGGGAGCTGTTTTTT
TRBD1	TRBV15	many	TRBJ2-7	CATSRLRQGQLSLEQYF	TGTGCCACCAGCAGACTACGCCAGGGACAGCTGAGTTTAGAGCAGTACTTC
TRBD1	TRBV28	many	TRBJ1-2	CASSRPGQGTSDTF	TGTGCCAGCAGTCGCCCGGGACAGGGGACCTCCGACACCTTC